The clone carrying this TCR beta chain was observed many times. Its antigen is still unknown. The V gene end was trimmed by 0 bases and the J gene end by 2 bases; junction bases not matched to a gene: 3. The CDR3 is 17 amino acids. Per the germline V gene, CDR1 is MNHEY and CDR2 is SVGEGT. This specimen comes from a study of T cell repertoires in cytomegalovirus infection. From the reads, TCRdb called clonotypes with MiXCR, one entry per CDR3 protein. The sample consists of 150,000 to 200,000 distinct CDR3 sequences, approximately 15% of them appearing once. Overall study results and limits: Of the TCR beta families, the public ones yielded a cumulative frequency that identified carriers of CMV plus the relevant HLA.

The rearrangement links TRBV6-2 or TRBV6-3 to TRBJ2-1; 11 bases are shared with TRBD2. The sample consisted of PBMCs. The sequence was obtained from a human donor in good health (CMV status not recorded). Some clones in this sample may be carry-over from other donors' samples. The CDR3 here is CASSYSLAGGAYNEQFF. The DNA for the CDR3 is TGTGCCAGCAGTTACTCTTTAGCGGGAGGGGCCTACAATGAGCAGTTCTTC.